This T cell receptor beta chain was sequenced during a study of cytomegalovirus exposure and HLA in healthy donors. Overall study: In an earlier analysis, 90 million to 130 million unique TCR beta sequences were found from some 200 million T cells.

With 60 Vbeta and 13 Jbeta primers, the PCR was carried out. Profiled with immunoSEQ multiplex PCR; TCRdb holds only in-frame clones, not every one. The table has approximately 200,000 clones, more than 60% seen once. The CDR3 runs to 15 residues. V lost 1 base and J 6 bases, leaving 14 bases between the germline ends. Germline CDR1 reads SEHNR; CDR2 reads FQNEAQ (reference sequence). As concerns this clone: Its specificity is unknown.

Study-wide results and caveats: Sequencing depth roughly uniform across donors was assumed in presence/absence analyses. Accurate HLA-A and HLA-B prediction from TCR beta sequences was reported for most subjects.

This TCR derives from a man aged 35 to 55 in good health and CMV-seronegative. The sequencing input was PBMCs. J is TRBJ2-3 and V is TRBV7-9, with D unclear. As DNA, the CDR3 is TGTGCCAGCAGCTTAGGTCAGCGTCGCCCCGATACGCAGTATTTT. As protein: CASSLGQRRPDTQYF.